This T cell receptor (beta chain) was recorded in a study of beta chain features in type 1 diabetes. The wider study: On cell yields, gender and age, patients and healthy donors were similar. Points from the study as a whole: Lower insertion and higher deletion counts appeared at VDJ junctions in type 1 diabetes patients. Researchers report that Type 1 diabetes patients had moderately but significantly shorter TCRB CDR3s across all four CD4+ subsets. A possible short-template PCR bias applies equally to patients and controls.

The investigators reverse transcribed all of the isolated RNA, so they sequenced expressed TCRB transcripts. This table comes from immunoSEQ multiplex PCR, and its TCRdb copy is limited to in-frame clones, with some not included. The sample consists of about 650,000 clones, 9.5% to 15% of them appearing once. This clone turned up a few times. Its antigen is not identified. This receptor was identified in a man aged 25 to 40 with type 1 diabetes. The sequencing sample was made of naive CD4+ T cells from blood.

DNA for the CDR3: TGTGCCAGCAGCTCCGGGACTAACTACGAGCAGTACTTC. Amino acids: CASSSGTNYEQYF. The chain has TRBV6-5 and TRBJ2-7; 7 bases are a match to TRBD2. With V trimmed by 6 bases and J by 3 bases, 5 bases remained unmatched. This CDR3 has 13 residues. Germline V lookup: CDR1 MNHEY, CDR2 SVGAGI.